This TCR beta chain was profiled in a study of regulatory T cells in long-lasting Graves disease. Building of the TCR beta libraries involved iRepertoire HTBI primers and Arm-PCR of CDR3 regions. TCRdb re-called the multiplex PCR reads through MiXCR, storing one row per CDR3 protein. The sample lists a few hundred thousand distinct CDR3 sequences, 10% to 15% occurring once. Sample time point: newly diagnosed GD, antithyroid drugs for less than 3 months. From RNA extracted from PBMCs, the TCR library was made. This clonotype was counted many times. The CDR3 runs 14 residues. Germline CDR1 is DFQATT and CDR2 is SNEGSKA (reference sequence). The J segment lost 4 bases and the V segment lost 3 bases, leaving 6 bases of the junction unmatched. These data also formed part of another study, on T cells in Graves' hyperthyroidism and ophthalmopathy.

Sequencing used peripheral blood mononuclear cells (PBMCs), obtained at new diagnosis, from a patient treated with antithyroid drugs. J is TRBJ2-7 and V is TRBV20-1; TRBD2 matches 10 bases. This receptor was taken from a woman aged 18 to 35 with Graves disease. The CDR3 DNA reads TGCAGTGCTAGCAATAGCGGGAGGAGGTACGAGCAGTACTTC. Translation gives CSASNSGRRYEQYF.